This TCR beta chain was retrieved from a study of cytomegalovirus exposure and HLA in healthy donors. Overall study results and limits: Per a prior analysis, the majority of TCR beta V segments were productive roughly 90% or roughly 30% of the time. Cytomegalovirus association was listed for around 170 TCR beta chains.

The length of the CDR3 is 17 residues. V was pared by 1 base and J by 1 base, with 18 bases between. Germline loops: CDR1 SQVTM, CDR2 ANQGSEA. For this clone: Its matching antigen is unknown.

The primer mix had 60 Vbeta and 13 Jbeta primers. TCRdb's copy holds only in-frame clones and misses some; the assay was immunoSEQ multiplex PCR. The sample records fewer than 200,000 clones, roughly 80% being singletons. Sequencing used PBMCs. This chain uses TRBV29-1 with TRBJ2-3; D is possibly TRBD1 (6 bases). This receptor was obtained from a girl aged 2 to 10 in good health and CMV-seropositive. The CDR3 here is CSVEGEFGRGGTDTQYF. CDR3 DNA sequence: TGCAGCGTTGAAGGAGAATTCGGCAGGGGTGGCACAGATACGCAGTATTTT.